This T cell receptor (beta chain) was observed in a study of regulatory T cells in long-lasting Graves disease. Study overall: Disease was considered persistent Graves' disease after over 5 years of antithyroid drugs (with positive TSH receptor antibodies). Study findings and constraints: Persistent disease samples used TRBV28, TRBJ1-2 and TRBJ2-5 preferentially.

This clonotype turned up a few times. The antigen is undetermined. Per germline, CDR1 MDHEN and CDR2 SYDVKM. V lost 2 bases, J lost 8 bases, and 24 bases lay in between. The CDR3 consists of 17 residues. Building the TCR beta libraries relied on iRepertoire HTBI primers, and CDR3 regions underwent Arm-PCR. One entry per CDR3 protein results from TCRdb running MiXCR on the multiplex PCR reads. Of roughly 500,000 distinct CDR3 sequences listed, roughly 21% are singletons. As for time point: persistent/refractory GD, antithyroid drugs over 5 years with positive TRAb. From RNA extracted from PBMCs, the TCR library was made.

This TCR was sampled from a female donor with Graves disease. This sequence joins TRBV28 and TRBJ1-2; D is ambiguous. The source was peripheral blood mononuclear cells (PBMCs), collected when the disease was refractory, from a patient treated with antithyroid drugs. The CDR3 nucleotides read TGTGCCAGCAGTTTACTCGCTGAAAGAGGACCCAGGACCGGCTACACCTTC. Translated, it gives CASSLLAERGPRTGYTF.